This entry lists 18 T cell receptor beta chains sequenced from one sample in a study of blood T cells in healthy people across ages. Alongside a J-beta primer mix, a sample-barcoded 5' primer served in a second PCR lasting roughly 6 to 11 cycles. One entry per CDR3 protein results from TCRdb running MiXCR on the 5' RACE reads. The data contain roughly 800,000 distinct CDR3 sequences, 20% to 30% of them singletons. These sequences were also reported in another study, on T cells of mothers and their children.

The sequenced material came from blood. The receptor set was obtained from a boy between 5 and 17 years old in good health.

This chain joins TRBV12-5 and TRBJ1-2, with 7 bases that match TRBD1. In germline, CDR1 is LGHNT, CDR2 FRNRAP. This CDR3 is built from 17 residues. After removal of 5 bases from V and 0 bases from J, the junction contained 12 bases not matched to a gene. CDR3 nucleotides: TGTGCTAGTGGTAAACCGACAGGGTCCAGAGCTAACTATGGCTACACCTTC. Translating it yields CASGKPTGSRANYGYTF.

V usage is TRBV20-1 and J usage is TRBJ2-3, with D maybe TRBD2 (5 bases). The germline gives CDR1 DFQATT, CDR2 SNEGSKA (reference sequence). This CDR3 comprises 15 residues. Trimming left V 2 bases short and J 0 bases short, with 12 bases between. CDR3 sequence reads: CSARTSGRSTDTQYF. The CDR3 coding sequence is TGCAGTGCTAGAACCTCGGGAAGGAGCACAGATACGCAGTATTTT.

V and J are TRBV27 and TRBJ2-1; D gene uncertain. TRBJ2-7 explains the end of the DNA better; the J call may be wrong. From germline, CDR1 is MNHEY and CDR2 SMNVEV (reference sequence). CDR3 length: 15 residues. The CDR3 sequence is CASSLVPPLNYEQYF. The CDR3 nucleotides are TGTGCCAGCAGTTTGGTCCCTCCTCTAAACTACGAGCAGTACTTC.

The chain employs TRBV5-1 and TRBJ1-1; 9 bases align to TRBD1. There are 15 residues in the CDR3. The junction had 9 bases not matched to a gene; V was cut back by 4 bases and J by 5 bases. Germline CDR1 SGHRS, CDR2 YFSETQ. The CDR3 loop reads CASSAGTGWGTEAFF. CDR3 DNA sequence: TGCGCCAGCAGCGCCGGGACAGGGTGGGGTACTGAAGCTTTCTTT.

The chain uses TRBV20-1 and TRBJ1-1, with D tentatively TRBD1 (5 bases). V was trimmed by 7 bases and J by 10 bases, leaving 16 bases between them. Germline lookup yields CDR1 DFQATT and CDR2 SNEGSKA (reference sequence). The CDR3 runs to 11 residues. The CDR3 loop reads CSGIWGEGAFF. The DNA of the CDR3 is TGCAGTGGAATTTGGGGGGAAGGAGCTTTCTTT.

In its sample, this clonotype was seen a few times. The gene calls are TRBV20-1 and TRBJ2-5; TRBD1 or TRBD2 may be the D gene (7 bases each). Trimming took 0 bases from V and 6 from J, leaving 17 bases between them. Germline CDR1 is DFQATT and CDR2 is SNEGSKA (reference sequence). The CDR3 covers 15 residues. CDR3 in DNA: TGCAGTGCTAGAGATGGGAGGGGGCGCCGAAAGACCCAGTACTTC. Translated, it gives CSARDGRGRRKTQYF.

This chain links TRBV6-1 with TRBJ2-1, with D tentatively TRBD1 or TRBD2 (6 bases each). Germline CDR1 reads MNHNS; CDR2 reads SASEGT. V shed 8 bases and J shed 2 bases, with 16 bases lying between them. This CDR3 contains 15 residues. The CDR3 coding sequence is TGTGCCAGCCTCGGGGAGGACAGAGCCTACAATGAGCAGTTCTTC. Amino acid sequence: CASLGEDRAYNEQFF.

There are a few counts of this clonotype. V is TRBV10-3 and J is TRBJ2-1; 15 nucleotides agree with TRBD2. The V gene end was trimmed by 9 bases and the J gene end by 9 bases; junction bases not matched to a gene: 3. The CDR3 totals 13 residues. Germline CDR1 ENHRY, CDR2 SYGVKD. The CDR3: CAIWTSGGGEQFF. CDR3 coding DNA: TGTGCCATATGGACTAGCGGGGGGGGTGAGCAGTTCTTC.

This clonotype has ten or more counts. V is TRBV5-1 and J is TRBJ2-5; D remains ambiguous. V lost 0 bases and J lost 5, with 8 bases in between. The CDR3 has 13 amino acids. From germline, CDR1 is SGHRS and CDR2 YFSETQ. This CDR3 reads CASSLDDLETQYF. The CDR3 nucleotides read TGCGCCAGCAGCTTGGACGATCTGGAGACCCAGTACTTC. The full variable domain, rest sourced from reference TRBV5-1 and TRBJ2-5, is KAGVTQTPRYLIKTRGQQVTLSCSPISGHRSVSWYQQTPGQGLQFLFEYFSETQRNKGNFPGRFSGRQFSNSRSEMNVSTLELGDSALYLCASSLDDLETQYFGPGTRLLVL.

There are a few counts of this clonotype. The chain recombines TRBV5-1 with TRBJ1-1; D gene uncertain. Germline-derived CDR1 and CDR2 are SGHRS and YFSETQ. Trimming left V 4 bases short and J 3 bases short, with 16 bases between. This CDR3 is 15 amino acids long. The CDR3: CASSPLGGMDTEAFF. The DNA of the CDR3 is TGCGCCAGCAGCCCCCTGGGCGGAATGGACACTGAAGCTTTCTTT.

V usage is TRBV27 and J usage is TRBJ2-6; TRBD1 matches at 8 bases. Germline-derived CDR1 and CDR2 are MNHEY and SMNVEV (reference sequence). The CDR3 loop spans 17 amino acids. Trimming took 5 bases from V and 2 from J; bases not matched to a gene: 8. The CDR3 region is CASSRADRVTGANVLTF. The CDR3 DNA reads TGTGCCAGCAGTCGCGCGGACAGGGTAACTGGGGCCAACGTCCTGACTTTC.

This clonotype was detected a few times. The rearrangement uses TRBV7-9 and TRBJ1-2; the D is unclear. V shed 4 bases and J shed 4 bases, with 13 bases lying between them. The CDR3 is 14 amino acids. In germline, CDR1 is SEHNR, CDR2 FQNEAQ (reference sequence). The CDR3 DNA sequence: TGTGCCAGCAGCTCGAGGGAGAGAGGCTATGGCTACACCTTC. Protein: CASSSRERGYGYTF.

With regard to this clonotype: A clone one base away is much larger, so this may be a read error. CDR3 bases: TGTGCCAGCAGCTTAACGGAGGGACAAGAGACCCAGTACTTC. It translates to CASSLTEGQETQYF. This chain connects TRBV7-9 to TRBJ2-5; D is possibly TRBD2 (6 bases). V was clipped by 2 bases and J by 2 bases, with 9 bases between them. This CDR3 is built from 14 residues. Looked up from germline, CDR1 is SEHNR and CDR2 is FQNEAQ (reference sequence).

This clonotype was seen repeatedly, ten times or more. The gene calls are TRBV5-1 and TRBJ2-7; 7 nucleotides line up with TRBD1. V shed 3 bases and J 2 bases; nucleotides not matched to a gene: 5. This CDR3 has 14 residues. Germline V gene sequence: CDR1 SGHRS, CDR2 YFSETQ. The CDR3 here is CASSSGTATYEQYF. CDR3 DNA: TGCGCCAGCAGCTCCGGGACAGCTACCTACGAGCAGTACTTC.

This clonotype appeared a few times. V usage is TRBV12-3 or TRBV12-4 and J usage is TRBJ1-6, with 8 bases aligning to TRBD1. J gave up 8 bases and V 6 bases, and 9 bases lay outside the gene matches. This CDR3 region has 15 residues. In DNA form, the CDR3 reads TGTGCCAGCAGACCTACAGGGGGAGGTGATTCACCCCTCCACTTT. This gives the protein CASRPTGGGDSPLHF.

This rearrangement joins TRBV25-1 to TRBJ2-5, with D perhaps TRBD1 or TRBD2 (6 bases each). Germline V gives CDR1 MGHDK, CDR2 SYGVNS. The V and J ends lost 2 bases and 8 bases respectively, with 15 bases between them. The CDR3 contains 14 residues. In nucleotides, the CDR3 is TGTGCCAGCAGTGAAGCCTTCGGGGGCGGCACCCAGTACTTC. Amino acids: CASSEAFGGGTQYF.

The J gene is TRBJ2-1, the V gene TRBV30; D gene ambiguous. The J call may not be correct, given that the DNA end is closer to TRBJ2-5. Germline CDR1 GTSNPN, CDR2 SVGIG (reference sequence). The length of the CDR3 is 12 residues. The chain's CDR3 is CAWKSSGETQYF. CDR3 bases: TGTGCCTGGAAAAGTAGTGGGGAGACCCAGTACTTC.

V is TRBV19 and J is TRBJ1-4; 8 nucleotides line up with TRBD1. Germline CDR1 reads LNHDA; CDR2 reads SQIVND (reference sequence). J gave up 1 base and V 9 bases, and 10 bases lay outside the gene matches. The CDR3 extends over 16 amino acids. The CDR3 is CASADRGLGTNEKLFF. DNA for the CDR3: TGTGCCAGCGCTGACAGGGGTCTAGGAACTAATGAAAAACTGTTTTTT.